This T cell receptor (beta chain) originates from a study of CD8+CD57+ T cells in acquired aplastic anemia. Turning to the study itself: DNA per sorted CD4+ or CD8+ sample ranged about 0.2 to 30 ug, averaging roughly 3.2 ug. Among healthy donors, CD4+ cells averaged around 11 million reads.

Points from the study as a whole: In CD8+ cells, Simpson's diversity showed no significant difference between patients and controls. Around 27 sequences, all CD8+ CDR3, were shared between patients and controls.

About this clonotype itself: What it recognizes is unknown.

Genomic DNA acted as the template from which TCR beta VDJ combination and CDR3 sequence profiling were carried out. TCRdb independently ran MiXCR on the reads; one entry per CDR3 protein. Among 180,000 or so distinct CDR3 sequences listed, 35% to 50% were seen once. The V gene lost 3 bases and the J gene lost 6 bases, with 12 bases spanning the gap. CDR1 LNHNV and CDR2 YYDKDF come from the germline V gene (reference sequence). This CDR3 has 15 amino acids. This TCR was sampled from a human donor in good health. The chain has TRBV15 and TRBJ1-6; tentatively, D is TRBD1 (6 bases). Sequencing input: sorted CD4+, CD8+, or CD8+CD57+ T cells (not recorded which) from PBMCs. CDR3 loop: CATSSTGLSNSPLHF. The DNA for the CDR3 is TGTGCCACCAGCAGCACAGGGCTTAGTAATTCACCCCTCCACTTT.